The rows below give T cell receptor beta chains drawn from one sample of a study of CD8 T cells in Susac syndrome. TCRdb reprocessed the immunoSEQ multiplex PCR reads via MiXCR and lists one record per CDR3 protein. Here the sample spans 150,000 to 250,000 distinct CDR3 sequences, nearly 95% being singletons. Sequencing was performed on CD4+ T cells from PBMCs. These receptor sequences come from a human donor with multiple sclerosis. CDR3s include the opening cysteine and the closing phenylalanine or tryptophan. Each record gives: clone size, J gene, D gene, V gene, CDR3 DNA, CDR3 protein. D genes are given only for firm matches. Some rows mark clone size as missing; the rest say once, few, many or name a class of expanded clone.

>once|TRBJ2-2|-|TRBV13
TGTGCCAGCAGCTTAGGCCCCGCGGGACAGTTTTTT
CASSLGPAGQFF
>-|TRBJ2-1|-|TRBV24-1
TGTGCCACCAGTGACTTAATAGGGAGTGAGCAGTTCTTC
CATSDLIGSEQFF
>-|TRBJ2-7|-|TRBV15
TGTGCCACCAGCAGAGGTGGGTTTGGCGAGCAGTACTTC
CATSRGGFGEQYF
>-|TRBJ1-3|-|TRBV3-1
TGTGCCAGCAGCCGAGTGGACAGTTCTGGAAACACCATATATTTT
CASSRVDSSGNTIYF
>-|TRBJ2-5|-|TRBV12-3/TRBV12-4
TGTGCCAGCAGTTTAACCGCGTGGCAAGAGACCCAGTACTTC
CASSLTAWQETQYF
>-|TRBJ1-4|-|TRBV20-1
TGCAGTGCTAGGGGGGGTGAAAAACTGTTTTTT
CSARGGEKLFF
>once|TRBJ1-2|-|TRBV10-3
TGTGCCATCAGTACCCCAACAGGGACCAACTATGGCTACACCTTC
CAISTPTGTNYGYTF
>-|TRBJ2-1|-|TRBV30
TGTGCCTTGATGCCGGGCGCAGGCAATGAGCAGTTCTTC
CALMPGAGNEQFF
>-|TRBJ1-1|TRBD1|TRBV6-2/TRBV6-3
TGTGCCAGCGGTGGACAGGTTGGGACTGAAGCTTTCTTT
CASGGQVGTEAFF
>-|TRBJ2-7|TRBD1|TRBV7-3
TGTGCCAGCAGCTTAACGCCGGGACAGCAACGTTACGAGCAGTACTTC
CASSLTPGQQRYEQYF
>-|TRBJ2-7|-|TRBV12-3/TRBV12-4
TGTGCCAGCGGACTTCACGGCGAGCAGTACTTC
CASGLHGEQYF
>once|TRBJ2-5|-|TRBV29-1
TGCAGCGTTCAGGTCCGGGCGGTGGAGACCCAGTACTTC
CSVQVRAVETQYF
>-|TRBJ2-1|-|TRBV24-1
TGTGCCACCAGTGACAAAAGCTCCTACAATGAGCAGTTCTTC
CATSDKSSYNEQFF
>-|TRBJ1-2|TRBD1|TRBV20-1
TGCAGTGCTAGAAAACCTGGGACAGCCTATGGCTACACCTTC
CSARKPGTAYGYTF
>-|TRBJ2-7|-|TRBV5-1
TGCGCCAGCAGCTTGCAGGGAGGCGAGCAGTACTTC
CASSLQGGEQYF
>-|TRBJ2-3|-|TRBV30
TGTGCCTGGAGTGTACGGCTCAGCACAGATACGCAGTATTTT
CAWSVRLSTDTQYF
>-|TRBJ2-4|-|TRBV20-1
TGCAGTGTGATCAAGGACGGCCCGAAAACCATTCAGTACTTC
CSVIKDGPKTIQYF
>-|TRBJ2-1|-|TRBV9
TGTGCCAGCAAGGGCCCTAGCGATGAGCAGTTCTTC
CASKGPSDEQFF
>once|TRBJ1-5|-|TRBV27
TGTGCCAGCAGTTTAATTGGTGGGGAGCCGCATCAGCCCCAGCATTTT
CASSLIGGEPHQPQHF
>-|TRBJ1-2|-|TRBV24-1
TGTGCCACCAGTGATTATCGGGGCAACTATGGCTACACCTTC
CATSDYRGNYGYTF
>-|TRBJ2-5|TRBD2|TRBV3-1
TGTGCCAGCAGCCAATTAGCGGGAGGGACCCAGTACTTC
CASSQLAGGTQYF
>-|TRBJ2-7|-|TRBV12-3/TRBV12-4
TGTGCCAGCAGTTATTTGTTAAGGGCCGGCTCGTACGAGCAGTACTTC
CASSYLLRAGSYEQYF
>-|TRBJ2-1|-|TRBV18
TGTGCCAGCTACGCTCCCCTCATAGGGAATGAGCAGTTCTTC
CASYAPLIGNEQFF
>-|TRBJ1-5|-|TRBV30
TGTGCCTGGAGTGTAAGGGGATATCAGCCCCAGCATTTT
CAWSVRGYQPQHF
>-|TRBJ1-2|-|TRBV5-1
TGCGCCAGCAGCTCCGGACAGCCGGCCTATGGCTACACCTTC
CASSSGQPAYGYTF
>-|TRBJ1-2|-|TRBV19
TGTGCCAGTAGCCCCGGCAGCCATGGCTACACCTTC
CASSPGSHGYTF
>once|TRBJ2-5|TRBD2|TRBV6-6
TGTGCCAGCAGTGCCCCTAGCGGAAGGGAGACCCAGTACTTC
CASSAPSGRETQYF
>few|TRBJ2-5|-|TRBV30
TGTGCCTGGAGTGTTAGTGAGACCCAGTACTTC
CAWSVSETQYF
>-|TRBJ2-3|TRBD1|TRBV9
TGTGCCAGCAGCCCCCGGACAGGGACAGATACGCAGTATTTT
CASSPRTGTDTQYF
>-|TRBJ2-7|-|TRBV30
TGTGCCTGGAGTTGGGACGGCCGCTACGAGCAGTACTTC
CAWSWDGRYEQYF
>-|TRBJ2-1|TRBD2|TRBV29-1
TGCAGCGTTGAAGAGGGACTAGCGGGAGGCCTGGGATCCCCGTTCTTC
CSVEEGLAGGLGSPFF
>-|TRBJ2-1|TRBD1|TRBV29-1
TGCAGCGTTGCGGCCGCAGGGGGAGATGAGCAGTTCTTC
CSVAAAGGDEQFF
>-|TRBJ1-1|TRBD1|TRBV12-3/TRBV12-4
TGTGCCAGCAGCCTGGACAGGGCCGACACTGAAGCTTTCTTT
CASSLDRADTEAFF
>-|TRBJ1-1|-|TRBV20-1
TGCAGTGCTAGAGAATTAGGGACCATGAACACTGAAGCTTTCTTT
CSARELGTMNTEAFF
>once|TRBJ1-4|TRBD1|TRBV29-1
TGCAGCGTTGCTGGGACAGGGGGTGAAAAACTGTTTTTT
CSVAGTGGEKLFF
>-|TRBJ2-1|TRBD1|TRBV20-1
TGCAGTGCTATCTCCGGGACAGGGACCAATGAGCAGTTCTTC
CSAISGTGTNEQFF
>once|TRBJ1-2|-|TRBV12-5
TGTGCTAGTGGCAAACGACAGGAGGACGGCTATGGCTACACCTTC
CASGKRQEDGYGYTF
>-|TRBJ2-7|TRBD1|TRBV18
TGTGCCAGCTCATGGGGGGACAGGGTTTACTACGAGCAGTACTTC
CASSWGDRVYYEQYF
>-|TRBJ2-7|TRBD2|TRBV20-1
TGCAGTGCTTCGACTAGCGGGGGAATCTACGAGCAGTACTTC
CSASTSGGIYEQYF
>-|TRBJ2-7|-|TRBV7-8
TGTGCCAGCAGCTTAGTCCGCGGCGGGACCTACGAGCAGTACTTC
CASSLVRGGTYEQYF